This T cell receptor (beta chain) was retrieved from a study of T cell repertoires in cytomegalovirus infection (dated by TCRdb to about 2019). General notes on the study: The HLA type of each donor mattered for the analysis, because public TCR beta signatures pointed to carriage of CMV infection along with the matching HLA type.

TCRdb shows the sequencer as Illumina HiSeq 1500. TCRdb reworked the public reads: Q25 trimming with fastp, MiXCR clone assembly, productive beta chains retained. One record per CDR3 amino acid sequence lists the most common genes and DNA. The sample includes some 300,000 distinct CDR3 sequences, with approximately 10% observed a single time. 2.5% of the sample rests with the top ten. Overall results and qualifications from the work: The ex vivo response was dominated by HLA-C-restricted CMV-specific TCR beta clonotypes, which also provided the single most frequent clonotype in two of eight donors. In both this cohort and an independent cohort of a few hundred donors, the cumulative frequency of public TCR beta family members distinguished carriers of CMV infection plus the relevant HLA type.

This clonotype was recorded a few times. The specificity of this receptor is unknown. Base qualities are not at hand, and no much larger clone is one base apart. According to the germline V gene (reference sequence), CDR1 reads DFQATT and CDR2 reads SNEGSKA. The CDR3 covers 14 residues, taking in both the cysteine and the phenylalanine. Only CDR3 DNA remains: 42 bases, in frame from the first base. V is pruned by 3 bases and J by 5 bases, leaving 3 bases of the junction without a gene match. The source of this sequence is a human donor in good health (CMV status not recorded). Some clones in this sample may be carry-over from other donors' samples. This chain joins TRBV20-1 to TRBJ2-1; 11 central nucleotides agree with TRBD2. Sequencing was done on a sample of PBMCs. The CDR3 region reads CSASGLAGDNEQFF. The DNA sequence is TGCAGTGCTAGTGGACTAGCGGGTGACAATGAGCAGTTCTTC.